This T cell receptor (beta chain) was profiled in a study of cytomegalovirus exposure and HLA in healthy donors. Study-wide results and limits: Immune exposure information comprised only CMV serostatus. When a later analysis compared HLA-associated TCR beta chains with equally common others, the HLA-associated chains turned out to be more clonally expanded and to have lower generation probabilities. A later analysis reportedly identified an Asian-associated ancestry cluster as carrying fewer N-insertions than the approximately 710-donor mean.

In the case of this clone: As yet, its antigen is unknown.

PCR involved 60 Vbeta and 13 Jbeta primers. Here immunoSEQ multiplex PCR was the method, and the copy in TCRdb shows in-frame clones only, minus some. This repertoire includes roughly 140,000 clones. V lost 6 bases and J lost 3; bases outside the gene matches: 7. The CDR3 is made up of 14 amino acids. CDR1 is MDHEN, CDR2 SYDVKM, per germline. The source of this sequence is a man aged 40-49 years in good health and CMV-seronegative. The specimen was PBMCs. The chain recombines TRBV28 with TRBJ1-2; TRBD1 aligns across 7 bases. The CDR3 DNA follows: TGTGCCAGCAGCCCGGGACAGTCTTACTATGGCTACACCTTC. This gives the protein CASSPGQSYYGYTF.